This T cell receptor beta chain was observed in a study of cytomegalovirus exposure and HLA in healthy donors. The J segment lost 6 bases and the V segment lost 5 bases, leaving 17 bases of the junction unmatched. This CDR3 has 17 amino acids. Germline V CDR1 and CDR2: SNHLY, FYNNEI. This clone showed up just once. In the PCR, 60 Vbeta and 13 Jbeta primers were used. Clones were read by immunoSEQ multiplex PCR, and TCRdb kept only the in-frame ones, dropping some. The sample has hundreds of thousands of clones; approximately 68% are singletons. The chain joins TRBV2 to TRBJ2-7, with 9 bases identical to TRBD2. The TCR was taken from a woman in her 30s in good health and CMV-seronegative. The specimen was PBMCs. This CDR3 is CASSPQGGRAGWAEQYF. Written as DNA, the CDR3 is TGTGCCAGCAGTCCTCAGGGCGGGAGGGCCGGGTGGGCCGAGCAGTACTTC.